Listed below are T cell receptor beta chains from one sample, sequenced in a study of blood T cell repertoires in COVID-19. TCRdb keeps only in-frame clones here, not all; method: immunoSEQ multiplex PCR. There are approximately 300,000 clones in the sample; 87% occur only once, and less than 2.5% lies in the top ten. The sequenced sample was peripheral blood. These receptors originate from a man between 18 and 29 years old with active or convalescent COVID-19. The CDR3 runs from the conserved cysteine through the conserved F or W. Each record gives: clone size, CDR3 length, V gene, CDR3 protein. Rows give clone size only sometimes, using once, few, many, or a class for an expanded clone.

size: -
length: 13
V: TRBV28
CDR3: CASSSTGGTEAFF

size: -
length: 15
V: TRBV14
CDR3: CASSQGRGHNSPLHF

size: once
length: 16
V: TRBV5-1
CDR3: CASSLAAGSMNTEAFF

size: -
length: 15
V: TRBV6-5
CDR3: CASNKRGSSYNEQFF

size: few
length: 15
V: TRBV19
CDR3: CASTVRTEWNTEAFF

size: -
length: 17
V: TRBV7-8
CDR3: CASSLALVGRGEGELFF

size: -
length: 16
V: TRBV5-1
CDR3: CASSLGSGGATDTQYF

size: few
length: 15
V: TRBV5-1
CDR3: CASSLVGQGTGELFF

size: -
length: 13
V: TRBV13
CDR3: CASSLRGAREQYF

size: -
length: 14
V: TRBV4-3
CDR3: CASSPRVQNYGYTF

size: few
length: 15
V: TRBV27
CDR3: CASSPIAGVIYEQYF

size: -
length: 14
V: TRBV11-3
CDR3: CASSTTSRPNEQFF

size: -
length: 12
V: TRBV10-1
CDR3: CASSERGETQYF

size: -
length: 15
V: TRBV3-1/TRBV3-2
CDR3: CASSQDLYTTGELFF

size: few
length: 15
V: TRBV7-8
CDR3: CASSQGVSGANVLTF

size: -
length: 16
V: TRBV6-1
CDR3: CASSDLLAGLTDTQYF

size: once
length: 16
V: TRBV7-8
CDR3: CASSLEFGGGYYGYTF

size: -
length: 13
V: TRBV6-6
CDR3: CASSYSGREKLFF

size: -
length: 15
V: TRBV28
CDR3: CASSFLVGGNYEQYF

size: -
length: 13
V: TRBV5-4
CDR3: CASNVDRQRTQYF

size: -
length: 14
V: TRBV5-5
CDR3: CASSFLNSEDGYTF

size: -
length: 13
V: TRBV7-3
CDR3: CASSLAGDETQYF

size: -
length: 16
V: TRBV7-6
CDR3: CASSLGGTGGGDEQFF

size: -
length: 17
V: TRBV7-9
CDR3: CASSLGGASGRGNEQFF

size: -
length: 13
V: TRBV12-3/TRBV12-4
CDR3: CASSLSSNQPQHF

size: -
length: 14
V: TRBV28
CDR3: CASTEGQNNSPLHF

size: -
length: 16
V: TRBV27
CDR3: CASSLGAVSSYNEQFF

size: few
length: 13
V: TRBV18
CDR3: CASSPSQSTEAFF

size: -
length: 16
V: TRBV4-1
CDR3: CASSQDSGSSYNEQFF

size: -
length: 15
V: TRBV5-1
CDR3: CASSLRLADTDTQYF

size: once
length: 14
V: TRBV28
CDR3: CASRPYWANQPQHF

size: once
length: 16
V: TRBV18
CDR3: CASSPPSVSSPDTQYF

size: once
length: 15
V: TRBV6-2/TRBV6-3
CDR3: CASSYGQIFSYEQYF

size: -
length: 15
V: TRBV14
CDR3: CASSQGRSYNSPLHF

size: -
length: 15
V: TRBV7-7
CDR3: CASSPRQGASWKQYF

size: -
length: 17
V: TRBV19
CDR3: CASSIHLGGVSTDTQYF

size: -
length: 12
V: TRBV10-3
CDR3: CAISEEGYGYTF

size: once
length: 12
V: TRBV10-3
CDR3: CANGVFQETQYF

size: -
length: 14
V: TRBV18
CDR3: CASSLGQGLNEQFF

size: -
length: 11
V: TRBV20-1
CDR3: CSGRWFTEAFF

size: once
length: 11
V: TRBV20-1
CDR3: CSAIGVAEQFF

size: -
length: 14
V: TRBV5-1
CDR3: CASSWMQVQETQYF

size: -
length: 16
V: TRBV16
CDR3: CASSLPGGVAYNEQFF

size: -
length: 14
V: TRBV7-9
CDR3: CASSRPGQGYEQYF

size: -
length: 13
V: TRBV19
CDR3: CASSLGAADTQYF

size: -
length: 13
V: TRBV7-9
CDR3: CAPGQGATDTQYF

size: -
length: 14
V: TRBV19
CDR3: CASIPFEGAHGYTF

size: once
length: 15
V: TRBV7-9
CDR3: CASSFTSGGINEQFF

size: -
length: 22
V: TRBV4-2
CDR3: CASSQALGPGTGEIATNEKLFF

size: -
length: 17
V: TRBV4-1
CDR3: CASSQGRGGVYAGELFF